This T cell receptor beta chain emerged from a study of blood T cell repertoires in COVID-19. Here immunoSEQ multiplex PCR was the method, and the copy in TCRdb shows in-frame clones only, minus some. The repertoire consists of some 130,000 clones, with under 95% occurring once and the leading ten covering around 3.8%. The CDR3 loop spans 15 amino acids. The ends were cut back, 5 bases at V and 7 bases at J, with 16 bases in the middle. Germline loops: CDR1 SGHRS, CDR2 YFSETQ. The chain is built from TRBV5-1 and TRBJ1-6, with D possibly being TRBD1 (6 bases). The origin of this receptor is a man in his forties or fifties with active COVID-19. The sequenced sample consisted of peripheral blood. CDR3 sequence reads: CASRATGSLNSPLHF. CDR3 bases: TGCGCCAGCAGGGCAACAGGGTCTCTGAATTCACCCCTCCACTTT.